The rows below give T cell receptor beta chains drawn from one sample of a study of shared clonotypes between healthy human individuals. Using immunoSEQ multiplex PCR, the repertoire was profiled, and TCRdb retains in-frame clones only, with some absent. The sample contains about 110,000 clones, about 71% of which appear only once. The sequenced material came from memory CD8+ T cells sorted from blood. These receptors came from a woman younger than 45 in good health. Each CDR3 is given with its conserved first and last residue. Fields, in order: CDR3 protein, CDR3 DNA, clone size, J gene, D gene, V gene. D genes are given only for firm matches. Clone size appears in some rows only: once, few, many, or a class for an expanded clone.

CDR3aa: CASSLWQTPSPGGFIRNTEAFF
CDR3nt: TGTGCCAGCAGTTTATGGCAGACCCCCTCCCCGGGCGGATTTATACGGAACACTGAAGCTTTCTTT
abundance: .
j_gene: TRBJ1-1
d_gene: .
v_gene: TRBV28

CDR3aa: CASSRDSDTGELFF
CDR3nt: TGTGCCAGCAGCCGGGACAGCGACACCGGGGAGCTGTTTTTT
abundance: few
j_gene: TRBJ2-2
d_gene: TRBD1
v_gene: TRBV6-4

CDR3aa: CASSSGVRTGFWDEQYF
CDR3nt: TGTGCCAGCAGCTCGGGGGTTAGAACGGGTTTTTGGGACGAGCAGTACTTC
abundance: .
j_gene: TRBJ2-7
d_gene: .
v_gene: TRBV5-6

CDR3aa: CASSEGEGAGNEQFF
CDR3nt: TGTGCCAGCAGTGAAGGGGAGGGGGCAGGCAATGAGCAGTTCTTC
abundance: many
j_gene: TRBJ2-1
d_gene: .
v_gene: TRBV6-4

CDR3aa: CASSPGGTSTDTQYF
CDR3nt: TGTGCCAGCAGCCCAGGGGGGACGAGCACAGATACGCAGTATTTT
abundance: .
j_gene: TRBJ2-3
d_gene: .
v_gene: TRBV7-2

CDR3aa: CASSESLAGGTYEQYF
CDR3nt: TGTGCCAGCAGCGAATCCCTAGCGGGAGGTACCTACGAGCAGTACTTC
abundance: .
j_gene: TRBJ2-7
d_gene: TRBD2
v_gene: TRBV6-1

CDR3aa: CASSAGQGSQPQHF
CDR3nt: TGTGCCAGCAGCGCCGGACAGGGTAGTCAGCCCCAGCATTTT
abundance: many
j_gene: TRBJ1-5
d_gene: TRBD1
v_gene: TRBV25-1

CDR3aa: CASSPGLAGESHEQYF
CDR3nt: TGTGCCAGCAGCCCGGGACTAGCGGGAGAGAGCCACGAGCAGTACTTC
abundance: few
j_gene: TRBJ2-7
d_gene: TRBD2
v_gene: TRBV11-1

CDR3aa: CASSVYSSGNTIYF
CDR3nt: TGTGCCAGCAGCGTATACAGCTCTGGAAACACCATATATTTT
abundance: .
j_gene: TRBJ1-3
d_gene: .
v_gene: TRBV9

CDR3aa: CASSLFGLANYEQYF
CDR3nt: TGTGCCAGCAGTTTATTCGGACTAGCGAACTACGAGCAGTACTTC
abundance: few
j_gene: TRBJ2-7
d_gene: TRBD2
v_gene: TRBV7-2

CDR3aa: CATSRVRGAGTDTQYF
CDR3nt: TGTGCCACCAGCAGAGTACGGGGGGCGGGCACAGATACGCAGTATTTT
abundance: few
j_gene: TRBJ2-3
d_gene: .
v_gene: TRBV15

CDR3aa: CASLLGQGPGAFF
CDR3nt: TGTGCCAGCCTACTAGGACAGGGCCCCGGAGCTTTCTTT
abundance: .
j_gene: TRBJ1-1
d_gene: TRBD1
v_gene: TRBV7-9

CDR3aa: CASVLSGIYEQYF
CDR3nt: TGTGCCAGCGTCCTCTCAGGGATCTACGAGCAGTACTTC
abundance: .
j_gene: TRBJ2-7
d_gene: .
v_gene: TRBV6-1

CDR3aa: CASSLGTGANNEQFF
CDR3nt: TGTGCCAGCTCCCTCGGGACAGGGGCCAACAATGAGCAGTTCTTC
abundance: .
j_gene: TRBJ2-1
d_gene: TRBD1
v_gene: TRBV25-1

CDR3aa: CAWSRAYEQYF
CDR3nt: TGTGCCTGGAGCAGAGCCTACGAGCAGTACTTC
abundance: .
j_gene: TRBJ2-7
d_gene: .
v_gene: TRBV30

CDR3aa: CASSLGSGAGYGYTF
CDR3nt: TGTGCCAGCAGCTTAGGTTCAGGGGCTGGCTATGGCTACACCTTC
abundance: .
j_gene: TRBJ1-2
d_gene: .
v_gene: TRBV13

CDR3aa: CAWTGGPIYGYTF
CDR3nt: TGTGCCTGGACTGGGGGGCCCATCTATGGCTACACCTTC
abundance: many
j_gene: TRBJ1-2
d_gene: .
v_gene: TRBV30

CDR3aa: CASSGRDEGVRTGELFF
CDR3nt: TGTGCCAGCAGCGGACGGGATGAGGGAGTACGGACCGGGGAGCTGTTTTTT
abundance: .
j_gene: TRBJ2-2
d_gene: .
v_gene: TRBV11-2

CDR3aa: CASSEEGQVPYEQYF
CDR3nt: TGTGCCAGCAGCGAAGAGGGACAGGTCCCCTACGAGCAGTACTTC
abundance: .
j_gene: TRBJ2-7
d_gene: TRBD1
v_gene: TRBV13

CDR3aa: CASSFGGWEQYF
CDR3nt: TGTGCCAGCAGCTTCGGGGGCTGGGAGCAGTACTTC
abundance: .
j_gene: TRBJ2-7
d_gene: .
v_gene: TRBV13

CDR3aa: CASSLAVDSSYEQYF
CDR3nt: TGTGCCAGCAGCTTAGCGGTGGACAGCTCCTACGAGCAGTACTTC
abundance: few
j_gene: TRBJ2-7
d_gene: .
v_gene: TRBV7-6

CDR3aa: CASPRRGATQYF
CDR3nt: TGTGCCAGTCCGCGGAGGGGGGCGACCCAGTACTTC
abundance: .
j_gene: TRBJ2-5
d_gene: .
v_gene: TRBV19

CDR3aa: CASSLNGGHSGNTIYF
CDR3nt: TGTGCCAGCAGTTTAAACGGGGGACACTCTGGAAACACCATATATTTT
abundance: .
j_gene: TRBJ1-3
d_gene: .
v_gene: TRBV27

CDR3aa: CAISRDMEGPDTQYF
CDR3nt: TGTGCCATCAGCAGGGACATGGAGGGCCCAGATACGCAGTATTTT
abundance: .
j_gene: TRBJ2-3
d_gene: .
v_gene: TRBV15

CDR3aa: CASSKVPARTGDRGRSNYGYTF
CDR3nt: TGTGCCAGCAGCAAAGTCCCGGCGAGGACCGGGGACAGGGGGAGGTCTAACTATGGCTACACCTTC
abundance: .
j_gene: TRBJ1-2
d_gene: .
v_gene: TRBV21-1

CDR3aa: CASSLGGQDYNEQFF
CDR3nt: TGCGCCAGCAGCTTGGGGGGACAGGACTACAATGAGCAGTTCTTC
abundance: .
j_gene: TRBJ2-1
d_gene: TRBD1
v_gene: TRBV5-1

CDR3aa: CASSQDRATEKLFF
CDR3nt: TGTGCCAGCAGTCAGGACAGGGCGACCGAAAAACTGTTTTTT
abundance: .
j_gene: TRBJ1-4
d_gene: TRBD1
v_gene: TRBV7-9

CDR3aa: CASGDQREQYF
CDR3nt: TGTGCCAGCGGGGACCAGAGGGAGCAGTACTTC
abundance: .
j_gene: TRBJ2-7
d_gene: .
v_gene: TRBV5-6

CDR3aa: CASSLAIVNTEAFF
CDR3nt: TGTGCCAGCAGCCTGGCCATCGTGAACACTGAAGCTTTCTTT
abundance: few
j_gene: TRBJ1-1
d_gene: .
v_gene: TRBV5-6

CDR3aa: CASSPDRSTNEKLFF
CDR3nt: TGTGCCAGCAGTCCGGACAGATCAACTAATGAAAAACTGTTTTTT
abundance: .
j_gene: TRBJ1-4
d_gene: .
v_gene: TRBV27

CDR3aa: CASSIRFGRLNTEAFF
CDR3nt: TGTGCCAGTAGTATTAGGTTTGGCAGGCTGAACACTGAAGCTTTCTTT
abundance: once
j_gene: TRBJ1-1
d_gene: .
v_gene: TRBV19

CDR3aa: CASSQDTPGSTEAFF
CDR3nt: TGCGCCAGCAGCCAAGATACTCCGGGTAGCACTGAAGCTTTCTTT
abundance: .
j_gene: TRBJ1-1
d_gene: .
v_gene: TRBV4-1

CDR3aa: CASSSGGTQQAFF
CDR3nt: TGTGCCAGCAGTTCCGGCGGGACCCAACAGGCCTTCTTC
abundance: .
j_gene: TRBJ2-1
d_gene: .
v_gene: TRBV6-5

CDR3aa: CASTLEGQGYSPLHF
CDR3nt: TGTGCCAGCACCCTGGAGGGACAGGGGTATTCACCCCTCCACTTT
abundance: .
j_gene: TRBJ1-6
d_gene: TRBD1
v_gene: TRBV11-2

CDR3aa: CASSPGTGLNQPQHF
CDR3nt: TGTGCCAGCAGTCCGGGGACAGGACTGAATCAGCCCCAGCATTTT
abundance: few
j_gene: TRBJ1-5
d_gene: TRBD1
v_gene: TRBV27

CDR3aa: CASSLRLPTEQYF
CDR3nt: TGTGCCAGCAGCTTACGGCTCCCAACCGAGCAGTACTTC
abundance: .
j_gene: TRBJ2-7
d_gene: .
v_gene: TRBV7-8

CDR3aa: CASYPDTGELFF
CDR3nt: TGTGCCAGCTATCCGGACACCGGGGAGCTGTTTTTT
abundance: .
j_gene: TRBJ2-2
d_gene: .
v_gene: TRBV28

CDR3aa: CASSEWGEGSREQYF
CDR3nt: TGTGCCAGCAGTGAATGGGGGGAGGGATCGAGGGAGCAGTACTTC
abundance: many
j_gene: TRBJ2-7
d_gene: TRBD2
v_gene: TRBV6-1

CDR3aa: CASSLEGASSYEQYF
CDR3nt: TGTGCCAGCAGTTTAGAGGGGGCTTCTTCCTACGAGCAGTACTTC
abundance: .
j_gene: TRBJ2-7
d_gene: TRBD1
v_gene: TRBV27

CDR3aa: CASTTAWGRAGQPQHF
CDR3nt: TGTGCCAGCACCACGGCATGGGGTAGGGCGGGTCAGCCCCAGCATTTT
abundance: .
j_gene: TRBJ1-5
d_gene: .
v_gene: TRBV28

CDR3aa: CASEGPLGTDTQYF
CDR3nt: TGTGCCAGCGAGGGACCCCTTGGCACAGATACGCAGTATTTT
abundance: few
j_gene: TRBJ2-3
d_gene: .
v_gene: TRBV2

CDR3aa: CASSYSRLGHEQYF
CDR3nt: TGTGCCAGCAGTTACTCGAGACTTGGGCACGAGCAGTACTTC
abundance: .
j_gene: TRBJ2-7
d_gene: .
v_gene: TRBV6-6

CDR3aa: CSATQGHEQYF
CDR3nt: TGCAGTGCGACACAGGGCCACGAGCAGTACTTC
abundance: .
j_gene: TRBJ2-7
d_gene: .
v_gene: TRBV20-1

CDR3aa: CASSLGDAGYEQYF
CDR3nt: TGTGCCAGCAGCTTGGGGGACGCCGGCTACGAGCAGTACTTC
abundance: .
j_gene: TRBJ2-7
d_gene: .
v_gene: TRBV7-8

CDR3aa: CASNPGLASYEQYF
CDR3nt: TGTGCCAGCAATCCGGGACTAGCGTCCTACGAGCAGTACTTC
abundance: few
j_gene: TRBJ2-7
d_gene: TRBD2
v_gene: TRBV11-2

CDR3aa: CASSFFRTGDNSPLHF
CDR3nt: TGTGCCAGCAGTTTTTTCCGGACAGGGGATAATTCACCCCTCCACTTT
abundance: once
j_gene: TRBJ1-6
d_gene: TRBD1
v_gene: TRBV28

CDR3aa: CASSLVPSGAKRFSYEQYF
CDR3nt: TGTGCCAGCAGCTTAGTTCCTAGCGGGGCTAAACGCTTCTCCTACGAGCAGTACTTC
abundance: .
j_gene: TRBJ2-7
d_gene: TRBD2
v_gene: TRBV7-9

CDR3aa: CASSFDIGSEQYF
CDR3nt: TGCGCCAGCAGCTTCGACATTGGTTCCGAGCAGTACTTC
abundance: few
j_gene: TRBJ2-7
d_gene: .
v_gene: TRBV5-1

CDR3aa: CASSSHGSTYEQYF
CDR3nt: TGTGCCAGCAGCTCCCATGGATCCACCTACGAGCAGTACTTC
abundance: .
j_gene: TRBJ2-7
d_gene: .
v_gene: TRBV7-3

CDR3aa: CASSESRGIPEAFF
CDR3nt: TGTGCCAGCAGTGAATCTAGGGGTATCCCTGAAGCTTTCTTT
abundance: few
j_gene: TRBJ1-1
d_gene: .
v_gene: TRBV25-1

CDR3aa: CASSPLWTRSSYEQYF
CDR3nt: .
abundance: .
j_gene: TRBJ2-7
d_gene: .
v_gene: TRBV18

CDR3aa: CASSTARRSYEQYF
CDR3nt: TGCGCCAGCAGCACGGCCCGTCGCTCCTACGAGCAGTACTTC
abundance: .
j_gene: TRBJ2-7
d_gene: .
v_gene: TRBV5-1

CDR3aa: CASSGPGIEAFF
CDR3nt: TGTGCCAGCTCAGGGCCCGGGATTGAAGCTTTCTTT
abundance: .
j_gene: TRBJ1-1
d_gene: .
v_gene: TRBV18

CDR3aa: CASSLRTYWDQPQHF
CDR3nt: TGTGCCAGCAGCTTAAGGACTTACTGGGATCAGCCCCAGCATTTT
abundance: .
j_gene: TRBJ1-5
d_gene: .
v_gene: TRBV7-8

CDR3aa: CASSLRDRVGRNEQFF
CDR3nt: TGTGCCAGCAGTTTAAGGGACAGGGTTGGTCGCAATGAGCAGTTCTTC
abundance: .
j_gene: TRBJ2-1
d_gene: TRBD1
v_gene: TRBV28

CDR3aa: CASSWRTSGDEQFF
CDR3nt: TGTGCCAGTAGTTGGCGGACTAGCGGCGATGAGCAGTTCTTC
abundance: .
j_gene: TRBJ2-1
d_gene: TRBD2
v_gene: TRBV19

CDR3aa: CASSSGQGQLMNTEAFF
CDR3nt: TGTGCCAGCAGCTCGGGACAGGGGCAGTTAATGAACACTGAAGCTTTCTTT
abundance: few
j_gene: TRBJ1-1
d_gene: TRBD1
v_gene: TRBV5-8

CDR3aa: CASSSPQFHTDTQYF
CDR3nt: TGTGCCAGCAGCTCCCCACAATTCCACACAGATACGCAGTATTTT
abundance: .
j_gene: TRBJ2-3
d_gene: .
v_gene: TRBV7-9

CDR3aa: CASSPVGSFNEQFF
CDR3nt: TGTGCCAGCAGTCCGGTAGGATCCTTCAATGAGCAGTTCTTC
abundance: .
j_gene: TRBJ2-1
d_gene: .
v_gene: TRBV7-9